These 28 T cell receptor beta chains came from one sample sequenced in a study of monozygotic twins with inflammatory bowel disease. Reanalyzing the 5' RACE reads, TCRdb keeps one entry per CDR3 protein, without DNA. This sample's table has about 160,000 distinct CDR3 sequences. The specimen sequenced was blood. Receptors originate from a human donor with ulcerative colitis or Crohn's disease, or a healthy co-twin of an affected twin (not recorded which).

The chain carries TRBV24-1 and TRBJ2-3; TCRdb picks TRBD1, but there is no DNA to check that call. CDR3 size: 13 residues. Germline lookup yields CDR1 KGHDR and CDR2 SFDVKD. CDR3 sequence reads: CATSDPDRDTQYF.

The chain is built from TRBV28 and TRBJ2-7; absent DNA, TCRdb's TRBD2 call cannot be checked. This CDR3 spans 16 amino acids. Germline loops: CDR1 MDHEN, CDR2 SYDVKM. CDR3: CASSSPSGGGIYEQYF.

The CDR3 here is CASSEEGRTTEAFF. The rearrangement links TRBV2 to TRBJ1-1; checking the TCRdb D call of TRBD1 is not possible without DNA. This CDR3 region has 14 residues. Germline V lookup: CDR1 SNHLY, CDR2 FYNNEI.

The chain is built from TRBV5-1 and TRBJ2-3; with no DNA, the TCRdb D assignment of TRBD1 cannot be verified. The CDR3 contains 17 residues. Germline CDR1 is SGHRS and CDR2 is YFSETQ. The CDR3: CASSLDLGQGAADTQYF.

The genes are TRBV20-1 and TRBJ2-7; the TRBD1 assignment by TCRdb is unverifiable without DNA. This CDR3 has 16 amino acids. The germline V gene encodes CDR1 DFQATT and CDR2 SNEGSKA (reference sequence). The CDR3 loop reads CSARDKMTGTYVGQYF.

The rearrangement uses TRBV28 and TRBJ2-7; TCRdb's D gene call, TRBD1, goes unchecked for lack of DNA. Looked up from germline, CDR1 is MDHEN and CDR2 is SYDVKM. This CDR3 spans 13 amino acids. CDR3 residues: CASRWDRGSEQYF.

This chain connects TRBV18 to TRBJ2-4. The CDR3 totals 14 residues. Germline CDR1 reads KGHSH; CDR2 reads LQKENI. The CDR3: CASSPQGQGNIQYF.

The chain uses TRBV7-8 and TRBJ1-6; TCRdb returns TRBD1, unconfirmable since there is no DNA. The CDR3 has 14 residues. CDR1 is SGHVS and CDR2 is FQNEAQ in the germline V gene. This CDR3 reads CASSLGQGYSPLHF. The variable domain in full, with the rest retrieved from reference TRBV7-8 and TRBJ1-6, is GAGVSQSPRYKVAKRGQDVALRCDPISGHVSLFWYQQALGQGPEFLTYFQNEAQLDKSGLPSDRFFAERPEGSVSTLKIQRTQQEDSAVYLCASSLGQGYSPLHFGNGTRLTVT.

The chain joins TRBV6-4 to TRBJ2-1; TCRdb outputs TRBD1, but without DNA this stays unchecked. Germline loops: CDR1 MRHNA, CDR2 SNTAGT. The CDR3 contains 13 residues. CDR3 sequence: CASSTGGENEQFF.

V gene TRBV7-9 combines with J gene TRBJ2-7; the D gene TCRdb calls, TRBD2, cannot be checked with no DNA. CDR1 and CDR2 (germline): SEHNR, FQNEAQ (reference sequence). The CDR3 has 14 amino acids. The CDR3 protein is CASSLGPPTHEQYF. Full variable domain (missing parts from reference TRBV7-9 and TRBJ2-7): DTGVSQNPRHKITKRGQNVTFRCDPISEHNRLYWYRQTLGQGPEFLTYFQNEAQLEKSRLLSDRFSAERPKGSFSTLEIQRTEQGDSAMYLCASSLGPPTHEQYFGPGTRLTVT.

The CDR3 here is CASSWTRSTDTQYF. The rearrangement links TRBV27 to TRBJ2-3; TCRdb outputs TRBD2, but without DNA this stays unchecked. The length of the CDR3 is 14 residues. Per the germline V gene, CDR1 is MNHEY and CDR2 is SMNVEV (reference sequence).

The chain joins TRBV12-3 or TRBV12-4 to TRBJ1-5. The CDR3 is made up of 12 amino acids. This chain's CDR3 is CASSDGNQPQHF.

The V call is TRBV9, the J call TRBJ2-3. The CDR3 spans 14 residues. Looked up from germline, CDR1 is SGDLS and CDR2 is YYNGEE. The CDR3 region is CASSVEVVTDTQYF.

CDR3 protein: CASSYEGETQYF. The chain couples TRBV7-8 to TRBJ2-5. Per the germline V gene, CDR1 is SGHVS and CDR2 is FQNEAQ. There are 12 residues in the CDR3.

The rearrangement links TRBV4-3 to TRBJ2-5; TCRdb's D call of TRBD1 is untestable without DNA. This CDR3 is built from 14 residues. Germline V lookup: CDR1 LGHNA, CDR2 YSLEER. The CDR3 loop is CASSQRADQETQYF.

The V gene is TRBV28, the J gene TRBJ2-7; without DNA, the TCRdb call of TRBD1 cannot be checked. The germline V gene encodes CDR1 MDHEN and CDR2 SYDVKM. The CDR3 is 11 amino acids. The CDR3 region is CASILGGRVYF.

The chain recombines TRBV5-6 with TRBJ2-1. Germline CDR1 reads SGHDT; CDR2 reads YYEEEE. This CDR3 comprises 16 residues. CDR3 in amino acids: CASSSLHSLSYNEQFF. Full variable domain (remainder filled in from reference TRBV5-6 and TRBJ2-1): DAGVTQSPTHLIKTRGQQVTLRCSPKSGHDTVSWYQQALGQGPQFIFQYYEEEERQRGNFPDRFSGHQFPNYSSELNVNALLLGDSALYLCASSSLHSLSYNEQFFGPGTRLTVL.

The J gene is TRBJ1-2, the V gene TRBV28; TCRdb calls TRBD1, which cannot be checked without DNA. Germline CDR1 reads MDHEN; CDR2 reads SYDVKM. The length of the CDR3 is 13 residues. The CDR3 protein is CASSSADSYGYTF.

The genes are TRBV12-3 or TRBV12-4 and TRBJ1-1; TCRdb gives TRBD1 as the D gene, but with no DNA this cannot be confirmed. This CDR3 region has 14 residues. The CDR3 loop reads CASSSGTANTEAFF.

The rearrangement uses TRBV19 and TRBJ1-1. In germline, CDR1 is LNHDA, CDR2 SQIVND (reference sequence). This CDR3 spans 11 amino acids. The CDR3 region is CASSRNTEAFF.

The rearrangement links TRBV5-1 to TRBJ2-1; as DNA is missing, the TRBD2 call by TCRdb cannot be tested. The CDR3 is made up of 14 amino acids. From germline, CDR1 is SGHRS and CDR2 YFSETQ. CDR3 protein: CASSAGGGGNEQFF.

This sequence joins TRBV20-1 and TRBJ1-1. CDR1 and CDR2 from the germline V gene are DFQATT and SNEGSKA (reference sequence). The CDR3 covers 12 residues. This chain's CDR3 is CSAPVLNTEAFF.

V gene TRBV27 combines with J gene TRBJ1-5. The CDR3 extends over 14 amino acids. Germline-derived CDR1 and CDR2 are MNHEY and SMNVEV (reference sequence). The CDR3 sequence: CASSFRQRGQPQHF.

This chain's CDR3 is CASSDREGGYTF. The rearrangement joins TRBV6-4 to TRBJ1-2. CDR1 is MRHNA, CDR2 SNTAGT, per germline. The length of the CDR3 is 12 residues.

CDR3 region: CASTLRGRGFPDTQYF. The chain combines TRBV5-6 with TRBJ2-3; TCRdb's D call of TRBD1 is untestable without DNA. This CDR3 has 16 amino acids. Germline V lookup: CDR1 SGHDT, CDR2 YYEEEE.

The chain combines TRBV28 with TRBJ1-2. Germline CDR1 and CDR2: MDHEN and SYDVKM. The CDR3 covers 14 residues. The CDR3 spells CASSLFVLPYGYTF.

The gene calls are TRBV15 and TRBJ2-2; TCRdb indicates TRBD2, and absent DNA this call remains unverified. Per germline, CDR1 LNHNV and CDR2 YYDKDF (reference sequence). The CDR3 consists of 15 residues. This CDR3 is CATSSSLRYSGDLFF.

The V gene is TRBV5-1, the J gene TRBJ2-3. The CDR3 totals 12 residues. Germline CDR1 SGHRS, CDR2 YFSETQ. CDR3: CASSLVVDTQYF.